The clone carrying this T cell receptor beta chain appeared a few times. Antigen specificity is unknown. Since all of the isolated RNA was reverse transcribed, expressed TCRB transcripts were what got sequenced. Clones were sequenced by immunoSEQ multiplex PCR, and TCRdb holds only the in-frame ones, with some missing. The data contain 500,000 to 800,000 clones, around 12% of them singletons. The sample originates from a study of beta chain features in type 1 diabetes. About the study: Healthy donors and patients showed comparable age, gender and cell yields. Broader study findings: Relative to healthy donors, patients appeared to have naive, central memory and Treg TCRB repertoires that were more similar. Shortening that was moderate but significant affected the TCRB CDR3s of Type 1 diabetes patients in all four CD4+ subsets. Patients with type 1 diabetes showed fewer VDJ junction insertions and more deletions.

The CDR3 is made up of 16 amino acids. Germline CDR1 is SGHDN and CDR2 is FVKESK. The V and J ends lost 4 bases and 2 bases, in that order; junction bases with no gene match: 5. The receptor was derived from a young man with type 1 diabetes. The chain combines TRBV14 with TRBJ1-5, with TRBD1 matching 10 bases. Sequencing was done on a sample of naive CD4+ T cells from blood. The CDR3 region is CASSLGQGNGNQPQHF. The CDR3 nucleotides read TGTGCCAGCAGCCTGGGACAGGGGAACGGCAATCAGCCCCAGCATTTT. Full variable domain (rest looked up from reference TRBV14 and TRBJ1-5): EAGVTQFPSHSVIEKGQTVTLRCDPISGHDNLYWYRRVMGKEIKFLLHFVKESKQDESGMPNNRFLAERTGGTYSTLKVQPAELEDSGVYFCASSLGQGNGNQPQHFGDGTRLSIL.